Sequencing of this TCR beta chain was carried out in a study of cytomegalovirus exposure and HLA in healthy donors (TCRdb year 2017). Regarding the complete study: In an earlier analysis of 450 to 750 of the donors, 250 to 350 Gb of sequence data and 90 million to 120 million unique TCR beta sequences from 150 million to 200 million T cells were reported. Approximately 300 gigabases of sequencing data and approximately 85 million unique TCR sequences were included in an early release covering about 700 HLA-typed donors. The genetic ancestry cluster associated with self-reported Caucasian donors included about 81% of the roughly 380 genotyped donors. The study aimed to test whether cataloging public T cell receptors could reveal signatures of past pathogen exposure. The study used immunosequencing to profile the T cell repertoires of some 600 subjects and linked those repertoires to cytomegalovirus serostatus. Along with the approximately 700-subject first cohort, a separate validation cohort of over a hundred different subjects was used. High-throughput TCR immunosequencing, statistical association of individual TCRs with disease status, and machine learning were combined to predict cytomegalovirus infection status. A later analysis re-analyzed previously published TCR beta repertoires from roughly 600 donors and added high-resolution HLA genotyping to study TCR occurrence patterns. The later analysis used no new phenotypic data to find candidate immune exposures, relying instead on TCR beta sequences and their occurrence across donors. An earlier analysis of several hundred of the donors applied high-throughput TCR beta sequencing to assess whether each TCR beta V gene segment acted as functional or pseudogenic. Alongside the repertoire data, information on donor age, sex, ethnicity and CMV serostatus was compiled. Genome-wide SNP genotypes for about 55% of the roughly 670 donors were used in a later genetic analysis, which treated that subset as a discovery cohort. All discovery cohort repertoires had been generated using a single sequencing platform. HLA typing covered class I and class II loci at four-digit resolution. The number of typed donors differed by locus: about 629-640 for A, B, C, DRB1 and DQB1; some 540 for DQA1; some 590 for DPA1; and roughly 450 for DPB1. Because of strong linkage in the cohort, a few DR-DQ haplotypes were treated as single units for association and clustering. Across around 400 genotyped donors of the cohort, an average of about 200,000 unique TCR beta nucleotide sequences per donor were sequenced, and roughly a sixth of those sequences were non-productive. General findings and caveats noted by the study authors: A cluster of highly shared sequence variants was judged likely to be a technical artifact of the sequencing pipeline. Because counts were too low, fewer than 20 rarely observed V segments, including chromosome 9 orphons, were excluded from the earlier analysis of around 640 of the donors. In a later analysis, 16,951 TCR beta sequences were associated with specific HLA alleles at a false discovery rate of 0.05. In a later analysis, HLA-associated TCR beta chains were found to be more clonally expanded and to have lower generation probabilities than equally common non-associated chains. Only TCR beta chains were sequenced in this cohort, and the absence of alpha or paired-chain data limited detectable features. Most TCR sequences were seen in very few donors, while some public TCRs were found in many individuals. A later analysis found that most CMV-associated TCR beta chains appeared HLA-restricted, with HLA associations seemingly driven largely by CMV exposure. A few of the identified cytomegalovirus-associated TCR beta chains were confirmed in vitro to be specific for cytomegalovirus antigens. It was suggested by the authors that the approach could potentially be generalized to other disease states and immunological phenotypes. CMV serostatus was the only immune exposure information available for the cohort. Broadly in line with IMGT annotations, most TCR beta V segments showed up in productive rearrangements about 87% or about 30% of the time in an earlier analysis of approximately 640 of the donors. A later analysis reported that several top co-occurrence clusters appeared linked to parvovirus B19, influenza, CMV and Epstein-Barr virus. The presence/absence analyses assumed that sequencing depth was roughly uniform across donors, and that assumption may not be true. Because HLA typing was unavailable for some donors at each locus, only the typed subset was used in association tests. According to a later genetic analysis, donors in an Asian-associated ancestry cluster had fewer N-insertions in productive TCRs than the roughly 700-donor mean. The classifier was reported to diagnose cytomegalovirus status with high specificity and sensitivity in both the original and validation cohorts. A further reported finding was that TCR beta sequences accurately predicted the HLA-A and HLA-B alleles for most subjects in the first cohort. V-gene and J-gene trimming of TCR beta chains was associated with a missense DCLRE1C variant in a later genetic analysis, and the association was replicated in an independent cohort. In a later analysis, the rate of TCR association differed among HLA loci, with DRB1 alleles having the most associated TCRs and HLA-C alleles having the fewest. Some IMGT-functional V segments, including TRBV6-2 and TRBV6-3, could not be distinguished by the 87-base-pair reads and were therefore excluded. Linkage disequilibrium might explain the correlated functional status among segregating V segments, but an unknown experimental factor could not be excluded. When HLA alleles, especially DR and DQ, strongly co-occurred, attributing TCR associations to individual alleles was difficult. A total of 150 to 200 TCR beta chains were listed by the study as associated with cytomegalovirus.

Library preparation was by the immunoSEQ multiplex PCR assay. A mixture of 60 forward primers for TCR Vbeta segments and 13 reverse primers for TCR Jbeta segments was used in the multiplex PCR. A multiplex PCR assay on genomic DNA amplified the CDR3 region of rearranged TCR beta genes. The amplified TCR beta libraries were sequenced on the Illumina HiSeq System as 87-base-pair reads. As for the original processing: A later analysis counted tens of millions of unique TCR beta chains across the 550 to 750 repertoires, and around 9.9 million of these chains were shared by at least two donors. Raw reads were error-corrected and collapsed into unique sequences with a nearest-neighbor algorithm that merged closely related sequences to remove PCR and sequencing errors. CDR3 sequences were aligned to IMGT reference sequences to assign V, D and J gene segments. For a sequence to be retained, at least a six-nucleotide match to both a V gene segment and a J gene segment was required. A rearrangement counted as productive if the CDR3 had no stop codons and remained in frame with V and J, and every other rearrangement counted as non-productive. CDR3 was defined according to IMGT convention as the region running from the second conserved V-encoded cysteine to the conserved J-encoded phenylalanine. The earlier analysis of some 580 of the donors excluded any sequence lacking an unambiguous match to a single V gene segment. In an earlier analysis of several hundred of the donors, V segments were called functional above 56.7% productive rearrangements and were called segregating when the between-donor standard deviation exceeded 5%. A statistical classification framework was built to diagnose cytomegalovirus status from the catalog of TCR beta chain sequences. In a later analysis, V and J genes were assigned by comparing TCR nucleotide sequences against IMGT/GENE-DB human TR gene sequences. Using the TCRdist pipeline, a later analysis assigned CDR3 sequences along with most-parsimonious VDJ recombination scenarios. A later analysis defined each TCR beta chain by its CDR3 amino acid sequence plus V-gene family, and excluded reads lacking a unique V-gene family. A later analysis removed 600 or so highly shared, low-generation-probability nucleotide sequences to deal with suspected cross-contamination and a sequencing artifact. For each public chain, a later analysis derived a clonal expansion index from normalized ranks of inferred template counts within each repertoire. Generation probabilities in a later analysis came from a VDJ recombination model fitted to out-of-frame rearrangements, and those results were checked against IGoR. A later analysis scored TCR-TCR, TCR-HLA and TCR-CMV co-occurrence with hypergeometric tests, applying a repertoire-size bias correction to TCR pairs. To estimate false discovery rates, a later analysis permuted the HLA or CMV assignments 20 times. In a later analysis, co-occurring TCRs were grouped using DBSCAN, and TCRdist sequence similarity was added for clustering within HLA-allele-positive subsets. Co-occurrence clustering excluded repertoires with fewer than 30,000 or more than 120,000 public chains, plus five with anomalous nucleotide sharing. The table was pulled from immuneACCESS by TCRdb, which kept in-frame rearrangements only. Such tables lose some clones; where checked, under half of the loss comes from unresolved V genes, and the rest has no known cause. That table gives V, J and clone size, and the DNA gave D and trimming. Here the sample has around 250,000 clones; roughly four fifths occur a single time. The ten top clones hold about 7.5% of the sample.

The cohort comprised 666 healthy bone marrow donors. At the time of sampling, all cohort members were nominally healthy, though unrecorded immune exposures were likely present. The donor was CMV seropositive and was included in the group of 300 or so seropositive cohort members. A peripheral blood sample was collected from each donor, and TCR beta sequencing was performed on peripheral blood mononuclear cells. Genomic DNA was extracted from the blood cell samples with the Qiagen DNeasy Blood Extraction Kit. The germline ends are 14 bases apart after V is trimmed by 6 bases and J by 2 bases. Based on the germline V gene, the CDR1 and CDR2 sequences are SNHLY and FYNNEI. From the cysteine through the phenylalanine, the CDR3 covers 15 amino acids. Only CDR3 DNA remains: 45 bases, in frame from the first base. Concerning this clone itself: The target of this receptor is not known. No quality values exist for individual bases; no much larger clone is one base distant.

The receptor was derived from a woman between 55 and 75 years old in good health and CMV-seropositive. Sequenced: PBMCs. The sequence joins TRBV2 to TRBJ2-1; the D gene identity is not certain. CDR3 reads: CASSLAETAYNEQFF. The DNA sequence follows: TGTGCCAGCAGCTTAGCAGAAACTGCCTACAATGAGCAGTTCTTC.